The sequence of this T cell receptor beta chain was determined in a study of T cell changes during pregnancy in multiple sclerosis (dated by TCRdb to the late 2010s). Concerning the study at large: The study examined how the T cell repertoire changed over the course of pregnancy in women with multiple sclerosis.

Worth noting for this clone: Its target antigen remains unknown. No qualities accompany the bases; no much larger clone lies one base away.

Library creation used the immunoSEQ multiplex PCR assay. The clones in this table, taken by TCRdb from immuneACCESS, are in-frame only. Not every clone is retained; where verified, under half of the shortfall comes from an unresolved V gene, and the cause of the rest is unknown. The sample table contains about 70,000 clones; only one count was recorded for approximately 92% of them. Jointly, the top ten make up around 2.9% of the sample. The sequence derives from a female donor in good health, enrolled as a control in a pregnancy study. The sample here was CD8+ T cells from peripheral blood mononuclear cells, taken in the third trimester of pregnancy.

The CDR3 protein is CASSGGTGTDYEQYF. The nucleotide sequence reads as follows: TGTGCCAGCAGCGGGGGGACAGGGACCGACTACGAGCAGTACTTC. The V and J segments used are TRBV7-8 and TRBJ2-7, with 9 bases aligning to TRBD1. The CDR3 spans 15 residues, from the cysteine through the phenylalanine. Kept here is only the CDR3 DNA, which spans 45 bases and is read in frame from base 1. The germline V gene gives CDR1 as SGHVS and CDR2 as FQNEAQ. V ends up 5 bases short and J 3 bases short, with an unmatched junction base count of 8.